A selection of T cell receptor beta chains follows, all from one sample in a study of blood T cell repertoires in COVID-19. Generated by immunoSEQ multiplex PCR, the TCRdb table keeps only in-frame clones and is missing some. This table has over 90,000 clones, about four fifths appearing once. Sequencing used peripheral blood. These receptors originate from an elderly man with COVID-19, enrolled during active disease. Both conserved end residues are part of each CDR3. The order of the fields is V gene, CDR3 protein.

>TRBV12-3/TRBV12-4
CASRIVAGNTIYF
>TRBV5-1
CASSLAVAGNTIYF
>TRBV7-9
CASSLGLGTYEQYF
>TRBV3-1/TRBV3-2
CASSLGQAKLFF
>TRBV27
CASSNGGTQYF
>TRBV5-1
CASSLDRGYNSPLHF
>TRBV10-3
CAISSRPSGSVNNEQFF
>TRBV19
CASTKTGSSYNSPLHF
>TRBV11-1
CASSGTGGPGTGELFF
>TRBV20-1
CSASRDRAEAFF
>TRBV2
CASSEWQAISYEQYF
>TRBV6-1
CASSDIAVYQPQHF
>TRBV10-1
CASSQASGSMYNEQFF
>TRBV5-1
CASSLMGLAASTDTQYF
>TRBV9
CASSVGARTRGGQETQYF
>TRBV19
CASREVNQPQHF
>TRBV29-1
CSVGQPFNYGYTF
>TRBV30
CACAGPQGHGYTF
>TRBV19
CASSARQGANPFYSPLHF
>TRBV14
CASSILNFRGAEAFF
>TRBV5-3
CARSDRPNPTGAGNTIYF